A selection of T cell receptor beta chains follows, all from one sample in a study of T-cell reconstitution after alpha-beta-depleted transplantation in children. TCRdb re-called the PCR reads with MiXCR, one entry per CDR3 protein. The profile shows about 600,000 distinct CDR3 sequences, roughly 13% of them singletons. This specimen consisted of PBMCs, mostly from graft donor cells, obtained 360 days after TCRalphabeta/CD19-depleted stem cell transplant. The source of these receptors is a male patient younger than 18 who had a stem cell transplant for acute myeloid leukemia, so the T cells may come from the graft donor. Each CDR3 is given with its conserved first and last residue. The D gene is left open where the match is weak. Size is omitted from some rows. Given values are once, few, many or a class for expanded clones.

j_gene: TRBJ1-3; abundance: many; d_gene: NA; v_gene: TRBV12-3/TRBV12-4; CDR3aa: CASIPTGSSGNTIYF; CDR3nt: TGTGCCAGCATCCCTACGGGTTCCTCTGGAAACACCATATATTTT
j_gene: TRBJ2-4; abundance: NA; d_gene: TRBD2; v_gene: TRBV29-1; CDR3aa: CSVGNVRLAGDPKNIQYF; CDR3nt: TGCAGCGTTGGTAATGTCCGACTAGCGGGAGACCCAAAAAACATTCAGTACTTC
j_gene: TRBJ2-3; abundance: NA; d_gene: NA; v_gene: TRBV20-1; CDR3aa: CSASRLADLSTDTQYF; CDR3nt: TGCAGTGCTAGTCGGTTGGCGGACCTTAGCACAGATACGCAGTATTTT
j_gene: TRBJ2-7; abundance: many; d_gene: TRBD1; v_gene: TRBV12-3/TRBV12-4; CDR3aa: CASSPHRDRVYHEQYF; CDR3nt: TGTGCCAGCAGTCCACACCGGGACAGGGTTTACCACGAGCAGTACTTC
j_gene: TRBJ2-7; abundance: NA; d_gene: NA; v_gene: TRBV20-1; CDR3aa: CSAQVGRSGEQYF; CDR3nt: TGCAGTGCGCAAGTCGGGAGAAGCGGCGAGCAGTACTTC
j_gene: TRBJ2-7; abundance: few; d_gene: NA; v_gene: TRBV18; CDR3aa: CASAAGTNYEQYF; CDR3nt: TGTGCCAGCGCCGCCGGGACCAACTACGAGCAGTACTTC
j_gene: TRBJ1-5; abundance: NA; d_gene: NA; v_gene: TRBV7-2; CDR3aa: CASSLGTAFNQPQHF; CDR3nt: TGTGCCAGCAGCTTAGGGACAGCCTTCAATCAGCCCCAGCATTTT
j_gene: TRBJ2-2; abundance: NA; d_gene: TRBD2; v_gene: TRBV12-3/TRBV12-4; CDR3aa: CASSLHSGTGGELFF; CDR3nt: TGTGCCAGCAGTTTACATAGCGGGACCGGCGGGGAGCTGTTTTTT
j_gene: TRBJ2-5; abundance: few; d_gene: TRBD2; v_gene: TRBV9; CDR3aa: CASSVGLAGGGETQYF; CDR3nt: TGTGCCAGCAGCGTGGGACTAGCGGGAGGGGGAGAGACCCAGTACTTC
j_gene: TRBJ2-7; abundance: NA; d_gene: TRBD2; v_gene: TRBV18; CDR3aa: CASSPRKRDSYEQYF; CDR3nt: TGTGCCAGCTCACCACGGAAGCGGGACTCCTACGAGCAGTACTTC
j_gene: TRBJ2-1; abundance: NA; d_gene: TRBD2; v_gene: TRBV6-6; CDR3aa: CASSYDTRYFGTSGRGASYNEQFF; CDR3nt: TGTGCCAGCAGTTACGACACCCGATATTTCGGGACTAGCGGGAGAGGGGCCTCCTACAATGAGCAGTTCTTC
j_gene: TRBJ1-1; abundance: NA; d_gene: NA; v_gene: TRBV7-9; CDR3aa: CASSLAGTRTEAFF; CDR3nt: TGTGCCAGCAGCTTAGCGGGCACCCGCACTGAAGCTTTCTTT
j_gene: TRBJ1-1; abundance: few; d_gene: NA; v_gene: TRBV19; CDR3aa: CASSISGILNTEAFF; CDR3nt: TGTGCCAGTAGTATAAGCGGGATCCTGAACACTGAAGCTTTCTTT
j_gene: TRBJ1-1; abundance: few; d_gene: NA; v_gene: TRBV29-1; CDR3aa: CSVARPLDTEAFF; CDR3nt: TGCAGCGTTGCGAGACCCCTGGACACTGAAGCTTTCTTT
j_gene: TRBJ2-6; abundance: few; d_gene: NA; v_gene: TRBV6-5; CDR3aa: CASSYSKVFSGANVLTF; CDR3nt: TGTGCCAGCAGTTACTCGAAGGTATTCTCTGGGGCCAACGTCCTGACTTTC
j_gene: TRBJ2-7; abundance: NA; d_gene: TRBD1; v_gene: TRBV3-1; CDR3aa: CASSQATGAGDYEQYF; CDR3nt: TGTGCCAGCAGCCAGGCCACAGGGGCCGGAGACTACGAGCAGTACTTC
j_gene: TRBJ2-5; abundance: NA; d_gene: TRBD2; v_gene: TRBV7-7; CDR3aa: CASSLLAGGRENQYF; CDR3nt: TGTGCTAGCAGCCTACTAGCGGGAGGCCGGGAAAACCAGTACTTC
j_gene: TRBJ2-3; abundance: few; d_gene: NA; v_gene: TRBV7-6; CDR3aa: CASSFADLRGTDTQYF; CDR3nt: TGTGCCAGCAGCTTTGCGGATCTAAGGGGCACAGATACGCAGTATTTT
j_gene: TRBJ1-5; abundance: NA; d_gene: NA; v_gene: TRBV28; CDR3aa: CATRRLISNQPQHF; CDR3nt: TGTGCCACCCGTCGGCTCATTAGCAATCAGCCCCAGCATTTT
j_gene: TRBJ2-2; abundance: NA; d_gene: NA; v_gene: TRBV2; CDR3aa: CASRTLVARELFF; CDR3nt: TGTGCCAGCAGAACTTTAGTCGCGAGGGAGCTGTTTTTT
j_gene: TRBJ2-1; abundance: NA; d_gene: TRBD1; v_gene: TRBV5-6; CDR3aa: CASSFSGTAYNEQFF; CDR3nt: TGTGCCAGCAGCTTCTCCGGGACAGCCTACAATGAGCAGTTCTTC
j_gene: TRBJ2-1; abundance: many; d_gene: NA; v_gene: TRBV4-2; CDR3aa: CATRGNEQFF; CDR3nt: TGTGCCACGAGAGGCAATGAGCAGTTCTTC
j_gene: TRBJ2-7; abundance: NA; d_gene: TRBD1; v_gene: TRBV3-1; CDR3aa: CAFSPTPTGTGKGYYEQYF; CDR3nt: TGTGCCTTCAGTCCTACCCCCACCGGGACAGGAAAAGGGTACTACGAGCAGTACTTC
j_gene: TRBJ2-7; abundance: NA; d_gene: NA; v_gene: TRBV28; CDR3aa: CASSSRVNEQYF; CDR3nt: TGTGCCAGCAGTTCCCGGGTTAACGAGCAGTACTTC
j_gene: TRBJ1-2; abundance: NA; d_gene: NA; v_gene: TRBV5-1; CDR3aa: CASSLDLQGVRSDGYTF; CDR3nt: TGCGCCAGCAGCTTGGATCTACAGGGTGTGCGGTCGGATGGCTACACCTTC
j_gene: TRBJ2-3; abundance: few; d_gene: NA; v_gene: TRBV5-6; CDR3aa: CASSFSGPPEGIDTQYF; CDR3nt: TGTGCCAGCAGCTTCAGCGGACCTCCCGAGGGTATAGATACGCAGTATTTT
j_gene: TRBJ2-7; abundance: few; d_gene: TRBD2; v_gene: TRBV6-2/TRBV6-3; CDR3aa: CASSRYGTSGSSYEQYF; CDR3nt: TGTGCCAGCAGTCGGTACGGGACTAGCGGGAGCTCCTACGAGCAGTACTTC
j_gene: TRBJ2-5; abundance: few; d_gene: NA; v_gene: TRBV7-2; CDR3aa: CASSLVGQIGTQYF; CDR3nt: TGTGCCAGCAGCTTAGTAGGACAGATAGGGACCCAGTACTTC
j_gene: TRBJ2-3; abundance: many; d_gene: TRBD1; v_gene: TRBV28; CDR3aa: CASSWDRRTDTQYF; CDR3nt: TGTGCCAGCAGTTGGGACAGGCGCACAGATACGCAGTATTTT
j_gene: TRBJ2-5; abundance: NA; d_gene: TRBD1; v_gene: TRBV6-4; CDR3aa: CASTMTGGSPVGQYF; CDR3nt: TGTGCCAGCACCATGACAGGGGGCAGTCCAGTGGGCCAGTACTTC
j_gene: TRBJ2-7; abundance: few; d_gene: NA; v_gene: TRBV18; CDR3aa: CASSPSLNEQYF; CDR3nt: TGTGCCAGCTCACCCTCCCTCAACGAGCAGTACTTC
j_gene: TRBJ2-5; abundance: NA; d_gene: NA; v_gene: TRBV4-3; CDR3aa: CASSPFPGPGETQYF; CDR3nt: TGCGCCAGCAGCCCCTTCCCCGGCCCTGGGGAGACCCAGTACTTC
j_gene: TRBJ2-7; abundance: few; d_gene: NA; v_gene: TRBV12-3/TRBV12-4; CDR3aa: CASRLSVGYEQYF; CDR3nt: TGTGCCAGCAGGCTTAGCGTTGGGTACGAGCAGTACTTC
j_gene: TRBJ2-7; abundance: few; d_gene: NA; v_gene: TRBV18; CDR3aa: CASSLQKGFEQYF; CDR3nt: TGTGCCAGCTCACTTCAGAAGGGGTTCGAGCAGTACTTC
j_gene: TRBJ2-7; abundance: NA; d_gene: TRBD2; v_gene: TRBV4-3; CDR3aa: CASSLLLAGGPHEQYF; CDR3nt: TGCGCCAGCAGCCTCCTTCTAGCGGGAGGGCCCCACGAGCAGTACTTC
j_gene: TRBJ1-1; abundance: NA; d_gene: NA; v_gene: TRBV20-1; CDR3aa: CSARAGVYTEAFF; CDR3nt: TGCAGTGCTAGAGCGGGGGTTTACACTGAAGCTTTCTTT
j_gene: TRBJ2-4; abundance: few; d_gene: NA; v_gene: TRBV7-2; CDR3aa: CASSPIPGVAKNIQYF; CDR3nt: TGTGCCAGCAGCCCAATCCCTGGGGTAGCCAAAAACATTCAGTACTTC
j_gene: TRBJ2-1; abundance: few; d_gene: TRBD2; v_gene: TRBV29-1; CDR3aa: CSVRLAGGDNEQFF; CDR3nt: TGCAGCGTAAGACTAGCGGGAGGAGATAATGAGCAGTTCTTC
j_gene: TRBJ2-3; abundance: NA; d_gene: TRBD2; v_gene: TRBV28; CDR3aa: CASRLRTSGRADTQYF; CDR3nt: TGTGCCAGCAGGTTACGCACTAGCGGGAGGGCAGATACGCAGTATTTT
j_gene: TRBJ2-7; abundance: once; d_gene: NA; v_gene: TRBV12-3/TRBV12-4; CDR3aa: CASSRQTYSYEQYF; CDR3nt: TGTGCCAGCAGCCGACAGACCTACTCCTACGAGCAGTACTTC
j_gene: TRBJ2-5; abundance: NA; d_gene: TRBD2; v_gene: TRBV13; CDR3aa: CASSSGLAMETQYF; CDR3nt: TGTGCCAGCAGCTCGGGACTAGCGATGGAGACCCAGTACTTC
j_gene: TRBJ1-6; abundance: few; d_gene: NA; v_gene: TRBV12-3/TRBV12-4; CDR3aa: CASTLRTVNSPLHF; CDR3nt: TGTGCCAGCACCCTCCGGACGGTGAATTCACCCCTCCACTTT
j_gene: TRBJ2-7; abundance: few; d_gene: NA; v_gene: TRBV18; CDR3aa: CASSPGQNSYEQYF; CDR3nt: TGTGCCAGCTCACCCGGACAGAACTCCTACGAGCAGTACTTC
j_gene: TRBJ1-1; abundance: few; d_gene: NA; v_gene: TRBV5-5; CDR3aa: CASSPWGTEAFF; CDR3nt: TGTGCCAGCAGCCCGTGGGGGACTGAAGCTTTCTTT
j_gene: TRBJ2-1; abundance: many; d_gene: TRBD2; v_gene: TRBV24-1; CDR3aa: CATSDTTAGGRYNEQFF; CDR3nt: TGTGCCACCAGTGATACGACCGCGGGAGGCCGCTACAATGAGCAGTTCTTC
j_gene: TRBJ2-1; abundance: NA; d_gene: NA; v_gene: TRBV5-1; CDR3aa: CASRFKEDFSYNEQFF; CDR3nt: TGCGCCAGCAGGTTCAAGGAGGACTTCTCGTACAATGAGCAGTTCTTC